One and the same sample provided the 15 T cell receptor beta chains below, sequenced in a study of cytomegalovirus exposure and HLA in healthy donors. In the PCR, 60 Vbeta and 13 Jbeta primers were used. Data came from immunoSEQ multiplex PCR; TCRdb stores just in-frame clones and leaves some out. The sample's table shows roughly 30,000 clones. The sequenced material came from PBMCs. These TCRs come from a female donor in good health and CMV-seronegative.

The CDR3 bases are TGTGCCAGCAGCTTAAGTTCAGGGCTGAACACCGGGGAGCTGTTTTTT. Protein product: CASSLSSGLNTGELFF. This chain uses TRBV7-9 with TRBJ2-2; D possibly corresponds to TRBD1 (5 bases). Per the germline V gene, CDR1 is SEHNR and CDR2 is FQNEAQ (reference sequence). Between the trimmed V and J ends, which lost 2 bases and 1 base, there was a span of 11 bases. The CDR3 covers 16 residues.

This rearrangement joins TRBV19 to TRBJ1-1; TRBD1 matches 7 bases. The CDR3 has 15 residues. With 7 bases clipped from V and 5 bases from J, the junction kept 13 bases outside the gene matches. From germline, CDR1 is LNHDA and CDR2 SQIVND (reference sequence). CDR3 DNA: TGTGCCAGTAACACAGGGGTTAGAGGAAGGACTGAAGCTTTCTTT. It codes for CASNTGVRGRTEAFF.

The chain couples TRBV7-9 to TRBJ2-2, with D maybe TRBD1 (8 bases). This CDR3 region has 17 residues. Germline-derived CDR1 and CDR2 are SEHNR and FQNEAQ (reference sequence). The V and J ends lost 5 bases and 6 bases respectively, with 22 bases between them. CDR3 DNA sequence: TGTGCCAGCAGCGAGCCAGACCGGACAGGGAGGGCCGGGGAGCTGTTTTTT. Translated: CASSEPDRTGRAGELFF. Full variable domain (missing parts from reference TRBV7-9 and TRBJ2-2): DTGVSQNPRHKITKRGQNVTFRCDPISEHNRLYWYRQTLGQGPEFLTYFQNEAQLEKSRLLSDRFSAERPKGSFSTLEIQRTEQGDSAMYLCASSEPDRTGRAGELFFGEGSRLTVL.

The CDR3 DNA reads TGTGCCAGCAGTTGGGACAGTCAGGGTGGCTACACCTTC. This gives the protein CASSWDSQGGYTF. The chain links TRBV6-5 to TRBJ1-2; 7 bases align to TRBD1. The CDR3 has 13 amino acids. After removal of 4 bases from V and 7 bases from J, the junction contained 6 bases not matched to a gene. Germline assignment: CDR1 MNHEY and CDR2 SVGAGI.

V gene TRBV4-1 combines with J gene TRBJ2-1, with D possibly matching TRBD2 (5 bases). Germline V CDR1 and CDR2: MGHRA, YSYEKL. V lost 2 bases and J 0 bases, leaving 14 bases between the germline ends. CDR3 length equals 17 residues. This CDR3 reads CASSQILQGSSYNEQFF. In nucleotides, the CDR3 is TGCGCCAGCAGCCAAATACTACAAGGGAGCTCCTACAATGAGCAGTTCTTC.

J is TRBJ2-1 and V is TRBV2, with D maybe TRBD1 (6 bases). There are 15 residues in the CDR3. V lost 6 bases and J lost 2, with 14 bases in between. CDR1 is SNHLY and CDR2 is FYNNEI in the germline V gene. This chain's CDR3 is CASSADRSTYNEQFF. CDR3 coding DNA: TGTGCCAGCAGCGCTGACAGGAGCACCTACAATGAGCAGTTCTTC.

The CDR3 DNA reads as TGTGCCAGCAGCCTCCGGGACAGATGGGAAAAACTGTTTTTT. The encoded protein is CASSLRDRWEKLFF. J is TRBJ1-4 and V is TRBV7-6, with 7 bases matching TRBD1. V lost 5 bases to trimming and J lost 8 bases; unmatched junction nucleotides: 8. Germline CDR1 reads SGHVS; CDR2 reads FNYEAQ. The CDR3 sequence is 14 residues long. The whole variable domain, remainder taken from reference TRBV7-6 and TRBJ1-4, is GAGVSQSPRYKVTKRGQDVALRCDPISGHVSLYWYRQALGQGPEFLTYFNYEAQQDKSGLPNDRFSAERPEGSISTLTIQRTEQRDSAMYRCASSLRDRWEKLFFGSGTQLSVL.

This rearrangement joins TRBV28 to TRBJ1-4; 10 bases align to TRBD1. The germline V gene has CDR1 MDHEN and CDR2 SYDVKM. The CDR3 has 17 amino acids. The V gene end was trimmed by 3 bases and the J gene end by 3 bases; junction bases not matched to a gene: 7. The CDR3 sequence is CASSFSGTGAANEKLFF. For the CDR3, the DNA is TGTGCCAGCAGTTTCTCCGGGACAGGGGCGGCTAATGAAAAACTGTTTTTT.

The rearrangement links TRBV19 to TRBJ1-6; 12 nucleotides agree with TRBD1. J gave up 10 bases and V 6 bases, and 10 bases lay outside the gene matches. Germline loops: CDR1 LNHDA, CDR2 SQIVND (reference sequence). The CDR3 length is 16 residues. The CDR3 loop reads CASSKGTGGRRSPLHF. CDR3 DNA sequence: TGTGCCAGTAGCAAAGGGACAGGGGGCAGGAGGTCACCCCTCCACTTT.

V is TRBV6-1 and J is TRBJ2-3; 7 positions match TRBD1. V shed 7 bases and J 4 bases; nucleotides not matched to a gene: 5. The CDR3 length is 13 residues. The germline V gene has CDR1 MNHNS and CDR2 SASEGT. CDR3 amino acids: CASKEGAADTQYF. As DNA, the CDR3 is TGTGCCAGCAAAGAGGGGGCGGCAGATACGCAGTATTTT.

This chain links TRBV4-2 with TRBJ1-5; D is unresolved. Germline V gene data show CDR1 as LGHNA and CDR2 as YNFKEQ. There are 13 residues in the CDR3. Trimming pared 5 bases from V and 0 bases from J, leaving 5 bases between. In DNA form, the CDR3 reads TGTGCCAGCAGCGTAGATAGCAATCAGCCCCAGCATTTT. It translates to CASSVDSNQPQHF.

The chain is built from TRBV5-4 and TRBJ2-7, with TRBD2 matching 7 bases. V lost 2 bases, J lost 2 bases, and 4 bases stayed unmatched. Germline V lookup: CDR1 SGHNT, CDR2 YYREEE (reference sequence). The CDR3 covers 14 residues. Written as DNA, the CDR3 is TGTGCCAGCAGCTTCGGGACTACGGCCTACGAGCAGTACTTC. This codes for CASSFGTTAYEQYF.

The chain is built from TRBV14 and TRBJ1-1, with D possibly matching TRBD1 (5 bases). The CDR3 runs 14 residues. Looked up from germline, CDR1 is SGHDN and CDR2 is FVKESK. V was clipped by 5 bases and J by 2 bases, with 12 bases between them. The CDR3 here is CASSVYGGNTEAFF. The CDR3 DNA reads as TGTGCCAGCAGCGTTTACGGGGGTAACACTGAAGCTTTCTTT. Supplemented by reference TRBV14 and TRBJ1-1, the full variable domain reads EAGVTQFPSHSVIEKGQTVTLRCDPISGHDNLYWYRRVMGKEIKFLLHFVKESKQDESGMPNNRFLAERTGGTYSTLKVQPAELEDSGVYFCASSVYGGNTEAFFGQGTRLTVV.

The V gene is TRBV7-9, the J gene TRBJ1-2; maybe TRBD1 (5 bases). The CDR3 loop spans 12 amino acids. Germline assignment: CDR1 SEHNR and CDR2 FQNEAQ (reference sequence). The V and J ends lost 5 bases and 14 bases respectively, with 18 bases between them. The CDR3, as DNA: TGTGCCAGCAGCACCATGGGCGGGGGGGAGACCTTC. It specifies CASSTMGGGETF.

This chain uses TRBV19 with TRBJ1-4; tentative D call: TRBD1 (5 bases). Trimming left V 6 bases short and J 8 bases short, with 22 bases between. The CDR3 is made up of 16 amino acids. CDR1 is LNHDA and CDR2 is SQIVND in the germline V gene (reference sequence). The CDR3 loop reads CASSPAPTARHEKLFF. Here the CDR3 DNA reads TGTGCCAGTAGCCCCGCCCCGACAGCCAGACACGAAAAACTGTTTTTT.